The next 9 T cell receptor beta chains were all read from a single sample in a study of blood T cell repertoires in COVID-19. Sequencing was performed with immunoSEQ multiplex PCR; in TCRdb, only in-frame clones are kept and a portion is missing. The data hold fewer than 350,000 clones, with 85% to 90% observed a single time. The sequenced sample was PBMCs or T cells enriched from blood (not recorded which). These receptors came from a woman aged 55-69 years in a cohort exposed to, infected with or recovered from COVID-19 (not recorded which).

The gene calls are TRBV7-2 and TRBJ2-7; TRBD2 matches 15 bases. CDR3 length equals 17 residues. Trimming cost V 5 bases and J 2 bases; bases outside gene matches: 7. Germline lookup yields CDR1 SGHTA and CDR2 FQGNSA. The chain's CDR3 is CASSNGLAGGSTYEQYF. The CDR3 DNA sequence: TGTGCCAGCAGCAATGGACTAGCGGGAGGGTCGACCTACGAGCAGTACTTC. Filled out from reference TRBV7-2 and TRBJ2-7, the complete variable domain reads GAGVSQSPSNKVTEKGKDVELRCDPISGHTALYWYRQSLGQGLEFLIYFQGNSAPDKSGLPSDRFSAERTGGSVSTLTIQRTQQEDSAVYLCASSNGLAGGSTYEQYFGPGTRLTVT.

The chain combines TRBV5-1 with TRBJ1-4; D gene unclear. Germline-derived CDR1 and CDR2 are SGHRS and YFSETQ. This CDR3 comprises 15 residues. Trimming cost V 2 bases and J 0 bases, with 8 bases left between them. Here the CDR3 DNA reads TGCGCCAGCAGCTTAACCGGGACAACTAATGAAAAACTGTTTTTT. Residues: CASSLTGTTNEKLFF.

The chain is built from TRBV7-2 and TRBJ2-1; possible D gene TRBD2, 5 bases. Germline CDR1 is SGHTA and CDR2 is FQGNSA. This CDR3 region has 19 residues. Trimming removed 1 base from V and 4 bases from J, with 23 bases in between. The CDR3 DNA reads TGTGCCAGCAGCTTAGTAGCCCCGATATTGAGCGGAAGGTACAATGAGCAGTTCTTC. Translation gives CASSLVAPILSGRYNEQFF.

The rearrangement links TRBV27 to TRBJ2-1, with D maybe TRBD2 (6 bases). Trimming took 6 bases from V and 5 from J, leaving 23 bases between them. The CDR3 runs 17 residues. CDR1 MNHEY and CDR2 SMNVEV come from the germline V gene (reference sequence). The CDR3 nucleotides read TGTGCCAGCAGCCCCCTTCGGGACTTCAGCAAAAACAATGAGCAGTTCTTC. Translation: CASSPLRDFSKNNEQFF.

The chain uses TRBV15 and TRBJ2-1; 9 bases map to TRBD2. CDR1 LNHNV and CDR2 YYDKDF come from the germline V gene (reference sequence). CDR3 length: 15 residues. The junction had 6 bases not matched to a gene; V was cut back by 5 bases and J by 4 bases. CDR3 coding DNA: TGTGCCACCAGCCAGAGGCTAGCGGGATACAATGAGCAGTTCTTC. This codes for CATSQRLAGYNEQFF.

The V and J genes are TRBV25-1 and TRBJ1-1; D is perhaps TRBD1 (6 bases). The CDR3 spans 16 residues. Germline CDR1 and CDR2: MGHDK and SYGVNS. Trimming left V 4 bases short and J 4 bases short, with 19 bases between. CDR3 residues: CASSVWRGGRGTEAFF. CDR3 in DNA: TGTGCCAGCAGTGTTTGGCGGGGGGGCCGAGGCACTGAAGCTTTCTTT.

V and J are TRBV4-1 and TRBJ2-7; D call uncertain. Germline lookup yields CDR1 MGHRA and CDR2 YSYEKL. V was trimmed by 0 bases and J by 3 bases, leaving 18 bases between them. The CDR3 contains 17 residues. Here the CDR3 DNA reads TGCGCCAGCAGCCAAGAACCCGGTGGAAGTGAGGACTACGAGCAGTACTTC. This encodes CASSQEPGGSEDYEQYF.

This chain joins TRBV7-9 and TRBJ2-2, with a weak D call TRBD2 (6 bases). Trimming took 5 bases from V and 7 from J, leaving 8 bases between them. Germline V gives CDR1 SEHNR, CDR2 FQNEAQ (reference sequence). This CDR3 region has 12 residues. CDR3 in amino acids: CASSVTSGELFF. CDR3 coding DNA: TGTGCCAGCAGCGTGACTAGCGGGGAGCTGTTTTTT.

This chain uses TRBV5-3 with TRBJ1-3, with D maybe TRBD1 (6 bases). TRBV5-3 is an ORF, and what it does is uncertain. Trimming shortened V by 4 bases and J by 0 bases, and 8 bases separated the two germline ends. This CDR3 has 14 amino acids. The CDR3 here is CARSNRDSGNTIYF. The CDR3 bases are TGTGCCAGAAGCAACAGGGACTCTGGAAACACCATATATTTT.